This entry concerns a single T cell receptor (beta chain). Here immunoSEQ multiplex PCR was the method, and the copy in TCRdb shows in-frame clones only, minus some. The sample has hundreds of thousands of clones, about nine tenths seen once. The data originate from a study of blood T cell repertoires in COVID-19. The wider study: Donors in the United States, Italy and Spain gave samples during acute or convalescent COVID-19.

Looked up from germline, CDR1 is LGHDT and CDR2 is YNNKEL (reference sequence). CDR3 size: 15 residues. The V and J ends lost 2 bases and 5 bases, in that order; junction bases with no gene match: 8. The material sequenced was peripheral blood. V gene TRBV3-1 (or the pseudogene TRBV3-2) combines with J gene TRBJ2-5; TRBD2 aligns across 7 bases. This TCR was sampled from a woman between 50 and 59 years old who had recovered from COVID-19. Here the CDR3 reads CASSQMAGVGETQYF. CDR3 nucleotides: TGTGCCAGCAGCCAAATGGCGGGAGTAGGGGAGACCCAGTACTTC.